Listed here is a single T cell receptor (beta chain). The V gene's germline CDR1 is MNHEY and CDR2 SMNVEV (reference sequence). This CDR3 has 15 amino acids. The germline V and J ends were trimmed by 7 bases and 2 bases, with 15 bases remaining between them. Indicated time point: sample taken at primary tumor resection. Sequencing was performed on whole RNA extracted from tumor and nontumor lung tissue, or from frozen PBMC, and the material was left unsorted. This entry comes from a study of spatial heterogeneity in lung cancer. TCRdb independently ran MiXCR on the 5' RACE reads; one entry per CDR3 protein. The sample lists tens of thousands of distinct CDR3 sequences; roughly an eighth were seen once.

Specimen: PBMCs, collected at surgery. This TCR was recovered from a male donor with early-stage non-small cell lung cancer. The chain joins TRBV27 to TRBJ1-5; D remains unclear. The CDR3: CASNNPSRGNQPQHF. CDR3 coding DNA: TGTGCCAGCAACAATCCATCCCGGGGCAATCAGCCCCAGCATTTT.